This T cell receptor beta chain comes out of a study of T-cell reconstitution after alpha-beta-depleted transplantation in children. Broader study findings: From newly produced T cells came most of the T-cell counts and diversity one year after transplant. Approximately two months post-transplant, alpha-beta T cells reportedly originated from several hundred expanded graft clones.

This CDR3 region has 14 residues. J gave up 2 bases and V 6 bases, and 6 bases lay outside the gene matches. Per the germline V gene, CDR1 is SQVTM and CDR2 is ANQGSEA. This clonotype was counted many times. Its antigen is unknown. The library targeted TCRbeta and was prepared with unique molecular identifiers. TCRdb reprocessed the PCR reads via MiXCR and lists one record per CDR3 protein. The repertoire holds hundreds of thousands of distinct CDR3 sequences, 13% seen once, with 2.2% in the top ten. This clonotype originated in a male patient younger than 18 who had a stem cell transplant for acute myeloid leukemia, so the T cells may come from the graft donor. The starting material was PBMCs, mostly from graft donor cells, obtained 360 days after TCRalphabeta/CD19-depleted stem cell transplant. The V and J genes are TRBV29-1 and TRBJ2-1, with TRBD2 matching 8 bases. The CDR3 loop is CSVRLAGPYNEQFF. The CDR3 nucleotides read TGCAGCGTGCGTCTAGCGGGCCCCTACAATGAGCAGTTCTTC.